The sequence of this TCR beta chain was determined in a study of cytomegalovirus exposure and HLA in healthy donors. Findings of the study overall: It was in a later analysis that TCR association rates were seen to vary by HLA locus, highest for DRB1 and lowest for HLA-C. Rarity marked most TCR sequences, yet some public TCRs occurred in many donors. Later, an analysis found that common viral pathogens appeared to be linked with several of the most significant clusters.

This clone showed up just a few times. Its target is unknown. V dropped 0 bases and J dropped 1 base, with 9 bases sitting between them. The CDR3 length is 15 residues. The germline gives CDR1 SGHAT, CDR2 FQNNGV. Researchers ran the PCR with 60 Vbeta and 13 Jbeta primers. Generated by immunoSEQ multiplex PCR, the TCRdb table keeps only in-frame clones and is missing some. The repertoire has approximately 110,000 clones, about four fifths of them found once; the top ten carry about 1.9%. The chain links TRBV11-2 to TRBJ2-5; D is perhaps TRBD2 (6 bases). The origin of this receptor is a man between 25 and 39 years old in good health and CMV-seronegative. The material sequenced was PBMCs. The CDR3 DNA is TGTGCCAGCAGCTTAGAGGGGGGATTCCAAGAGACCCAGTACTTC. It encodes CASSLEGGFQETQYF.